This entry lists 32 T cell receptor beta chains sequenced from one sample in a study of blood T cell repertoires in COVID-19. Libraries were prepared by immunoSEQ multiplex PCR; TCRdb keeps only in-frame clonotypes and omits some of them. The table lists about 120,000 clones, 85% of them singletons. Sequencing was carried out using peripheral blood. These receptors all come from an elderly man with active or convalescent COVID-19.

This clone was detected once. The chain links TRBV28 to TRBJ2-2; the match to TRBD1 covers 7 bases. CDR3 length: 15 residues. The V segment lost 5 bases and the J segment 2 bases; nucleotides outside the gene matches: 5. In germline, CDR1 is MDHEN, CDR2 SYDVKM. This CDR3 is CASSDGTANTGELFF. The DNA for the CDR3 is TGTGCCAGCAGTGACGGGACAGCCAACACCGGGGAGCTGTTTTTT. Full variable domain (remainder filled in from reference TRBV28 and TRBJ2-2): DVKVTQSSRYLVKRTGEKVFLECVQDMDHENMFWYRQDPGLGLRLIYFSYDVKMKEKGDIPEGYSVSREKKERFSLILESASTNQTSMYLCASSDGTANTGELFFGEGSRLTVL.

The J gene is TRBJ2-1, the V gene TRBV29-1; perhaps TRBD2 as D (6 bases). V was trimmed by 6 bases and J by 4 bases, leaving 13 bases between them. This CDR3 contains 13 residues. Germline values: CDR1 SQVTM, CDR2 ANQGSEA. The CDR3: CSVRDFFYNEQFF. In DNA, the CDR3 is TGCAGCGTCCGGGACTTCTTTTACAATGAGCAGTTCTTC.

J is TRBJ1-5 and V is TRBV19; D perhaps matches TRBD1 (6 bases). Germline CDR1 is LNHDA and CDR2 is SQIVND (reference sequence). Trimming removed 6 bases at V and 1 base at J, with 10 bases between. The CDR3 length is 14 residues. This CDR3 is CASSPDRSNQPQHF. The CDR3 DNA sequence: TGTGCCAGTAGCCCCGACAGGAGCAATCAGCCCCAGCATTTT. The whole variable domain, remainder taken from reference TRBV19 and TRBJ1-5, is DGGITQSPKYLFRKEGQNVTLSCEQNLNHDAMYWYRQDPGQGLRLIYYSQIVNDFQKGDIAEGYSVSREKKESFPLTVTSAQKNPTAFYLCASSPDRSNQPQHFGDGTRLSIL.

The rearrangement joins TRBV19 to TRBJ1-4, with 10 bases that match TRBD1. J was trimmed by 10 bases and V by 5 bases; bases with no gene match: 7. The germline V gene has CDR1 LNHDA and CDR2 SQIVND (reference sequence). The CDR3 is 14 residues long. CDR3 in DNA: TGTGCCAGTAGTCCAAGGACAGGGGGAGCAAAACTGTTTTTT. It codes for CASSPRTGGAKLFF.

The chain carries TRBV7-2 and TRBJ2-3; D is ambiguous. The V and J ends lost 2 bases and 0 bases respectively, with 12 bases between them. The germline V gene has CDR1 SGHTA and CDR2 FQGNSA. The CDR3 consists of 16 residues. The CDR3 DNA is TGTGCCAGCAGCTTATCCACTGACTCCAGCACAGATACGCAGTATTTT. This gives the protein CASSLSTDSSTDTQYF.

V gene TRBV5-1 combines with J gene TRBJ1-1; 8 nucleotides match TRBD1. The CDR3 covers 13 residues. The trim removed 0 bases at V and 7 bases at J, leaving 2 bases unmatched. Germline-derived CDR1 and CDR2 are SGHRS and YFSETQ. This CDR3 is CASSLGQGSEAFF. The CDR3 DNA is TGCGCCAGCAGCTTGGGACAGGGGAGTGAAGCTTTCTTT.

V and J are TRBV4-2 and TRBJ2-5, with D maybe TRBD2 (5 bases). The CDR3 runs 16 residues. CDR1 LGHNA and CDR2 YNFKEQ come from the germline V gene. The V and J ends lost 3 bases and 4 bases respectively, with 18 bases between them. The CDR3 nucleotides are TGTGCCAGCAGCCATGAGGGCCCAGCTTACGGAGAGACCCAGTACTTC. This gives the protein CASSHEGPAYGETQYF.

The chain couples TRBV6-5 to TRBJ2-7; weak D call: TRBD2 (6 bases). Germline-derived CDR1 and CDR2 are MNHEY and SVGAGI. Trimming cost V 1 base and J 2 bases, with 9 bases left between them. This CDR3 spans 14 amino acids. As DNA, the CDR3 is TGTGCCAGCAGTTACTTGCGGGGCGCCTACGAGCAGTACTTC. Its protein product is CASSYLRGAYEQYF.

The V gene is TRBV19, the J gene TRBJ1-1; 8 positions match TRBD1. The germline CDR1 and CDR2 sequences are LNHDA and SQIVND (reference sequence). V gave up 5 bases and J gave up 1 base; unmatched junction bases: 9. The CDR3 runs 16 residues. CDR3 residues: CASSPRTGTKNTEAFF. Here the CDR3 DNA reads TGTGCCAGTAGTCCCCGGACAGGGACCAAGAACACTGAAGCTTTCTTT.

The rearrangement uses TRBV5-4 and TRBJ1-1, with TRBD1 identical over 7 bases. The CDR3 totals 17 residues. V lost 2 bases to trimming and J lost 13 bases; unmatched junction nucleotides: 23. Germline V CDR1 and CDR2: SGHNT, YYREEE (reference sequence). The CDR3 reads CASSLFKGAKVSNSGFF. CDR3 nucleotide sequence: TGTGCCAGCAGCTTATTTAAGGGGGCAAAAGTTTCAAACTCGGGTTTCTTT. The whole variable domain, filled in from reference TRBV5-4 and TRBJ1-1, reads ETGVTQSPTHLIKTRGQQVTLRCSSQSGHNTVSWYQQALGQGPQFIFQYYREEENGRGNFPPRFSGLQFPNYSSELNVNALELDDSALYLCASSLFKGAKVSNSGFFGQGTRLTVV.

There are a few counts of this clone. The rearrangement uses TRBV19 and TRBJ1-4; weak D call: TRBD1 (6 bases). This CDR3 has 15 residues. Trimming stripped 4 bases from V and 3 bases from J, with 12 bases between. Germline V gene lookup returns CDR1 LNHDA and CDR2 SQIVND (reference sequence). CDR3 DNA: TGTGCCAGTAGTACCGACAGGACTTCTAATGAAAAACTGTTTTTT. Translated, it gives CASSTDRTSNEKLFF.

V and J are TRBV4-3 and TRBJ2-6; tentatively, D is TRBD1 (6 bases). V lost 0 bases and J lost 4, with 16 bases in between. CDR1 and CDR2 from the germline V gene are LGHNA and YSLEER. CDR3 length: 18 residues. The CDR3 region is CASSQDPNRVWGANVLTF. CDR3 nucleotide sequence: TGCGCCAGCAGCCAAGATCCGAACAGGGTATGGGGGGCCAACGTCCTGACTTTC.

The rearrangement joins TRBV4-2 to TRBJ2-2, with 11 bases aligning to TRBD2. Trimming at V came to 5 bases and at J to 1 base, leaving 6 bases not matched to a gene. CDR1 and CDR2 from the germline V gene are LGHNA and YNFKEQ. This CDR3 spans 17 amino acids. This chain's CDR3 is CASSFPGLAVNTGELFF. CDR3 sequence (DNA): TGTGCCAGCAGCTTCCCGGGACTAGCGGTGAACACCGGGGAGCTGTTTTTT.

The rearrangement joins TRBV28 to TRBJ1-6; D is ambiguous. The ends were cut back, 3 bases at V and 8 bases at J, with 11 bases in the middle. CDR1 is MDHEN, CDR2 SYDVKM, per germline. The length of the CDR3 is 14 residues. The DNA for the CDR3 is TGTGCCAGCAGTTTGAACAGCATTGATTCACCCCTCCACTTT. It yields the protein CASSLNSIDSPLHF.

The rearrangement uses TRBV6-1 and TRBJ2-5, with 12 bases fitting TRBD2. Germline V gene data show CDR1 as MNHNS and CDR2 as SASEGT. J gave up 7 bases and V 2 bases, and 14 bases lay outside the gene matches. CDR3 length: 18 residues. Here the CDR3 reads CASSELWATSGGLGTQYF. The CDR3 bases are TGTGCCAGCAGTGAATTATGGGCGACTAGCGGGGGCCTGGGGACCCAGTACTTC.

This chain uses TRBV3-1 (or the pseudogene TRBV3-2) with TRBJ2-7; D is unresolved. Germline assignment: CDR1 LGHDT and CDR2 YNNKEL (reference sequence). This CDR3 has 12 residues. V lost 5 bases to trimming and J lost 0 bases, with 5 bases between them. The CDR3 coding sequence is TGTGCCAGCAGCTTCAGCTCCTACGAGCAGTACTTC. Protein sequence: CASSFSSYEQYF.

The CDR3 nucleotides read TGTGCCAGCAGCTTAGCGGGGGGGATTCCATCCTCCTACAATGAGCAGTTCTTC. It yields the protein CASSLAGGIPSSYNEQFF. V gene TRBV5-4 combines with J gene TRBJ2-1, with 10 nucleotides matching TRBD2. The CDR3 extends over 18 amino acids. In germline, CDR1 is SGHNT, CDR2 YYREEE (reference sequence). Losses at the gene ends were 2 bases for V and 0 bases for J; bases not matched to a gene: 8.

The rearrangement joins TRBV9 to TRBJ2-3; 7 bases match TRBD2. J lost 2 bases, V lost 3 bases, and 12 bases had no gene match. The CDR3 runs to 17 residues. CDR1 is SGDLS, CDR2 YYNGEE, per germline. CDR3 bases: TGTGCCAGCAGCGCTCGACTAGCCCTCCACTCCACAGATACGCAGTATTTT. Protein: CASSARLALHSTDTQYF.

The chain has TRBV3-1 (or the pseudogene TRBV3-2) and TRBJ1-1, with TRBD1 matching 8 bases. The V gene end was trimmed by 7 bases and the J gene end by 5 bases; junction bases not matched to a gene: 6. Germline V CDR1 and CDR2: LGHDT, YNNKEL (reference sequence). There are 13 residues in the CDR3. The CDR3 here is CASTQGAGTEAFF. The CDR3 DNA is TGTGCCAGCACCCAGGGGGCTGGGACTGAAGCTTTCTTT.

V gene TRBV12-1 combines with J gene TRBJ2-1; no DNA check was done on the table's D call, TRBD2. TRBV12-1 is noted as a pseudogene. This CDR3 is 17 amino acids long. For the CDR3, the DNA is TGTGCCAGCAGCTTTAGCCGACTAGCGGGAAACGACAATGAGCAGTTCTTC. As protein: CASSFSRLAGNDNEQFF.

This chain links TRBV7-8 with TRBJ1-6; tentative D call: TRBD1 (6 bases). CDR1 is SGHVS, CDR2 FQNEAQ, per germline. CDR3 length equals 16 residues. V lost 5 bases and J 10 bases, leaving 21 bases between the germline ends. CDR3 in amino acids: CASSTVQGDLLSPLHF. Here the CDR3 DNA reads TGTGCCAGCAGCACCGTACAGGGTGACCTTTTATCACCCCTCCACTTT.

The J gene is TRBJ2-3, the V gene TRBV10-3; D possibly corresponds to TRBD2 (6 bases). CDR3 length: 15 residues. CDR1 is ENHRY, CDR2 SYGVKD, per germline. The V end was cut by 6 bases, the J end by 4 bases, with 17 bases between. CDR3 in DNA: TGTGCCATCAGCGACTCGACTAGTTCCCCAGATACGCAGTATTTT. As protein: CAISDSTSSPDTQYF.

The CDR3, as DNA: TGTGCCACCAGCAGAGATCTAACAGGGAACACTGAAGCTTTCTTT. Translated: CATSRDLTGNTEAFF. The rearrangement links TRBV15 to TRBJ1-1; D is perhaps TRBD1 (5 bases). The V gene's germline CDR1 is LNHNV and CDR2 YYDKDF (reference sequence). V shed 0 bases and J shed 1 base, with 9 bases lying between them. CDR3 length: 15 residues.

In this sample, this clone turned up once. The V call is TRBV25-1, the J call TRBJ1-1; no reliable D call. The V end lost 5 bases, the J end lost 4 bases, and 14 bases lay between the germline ends. The CDR3 sequence is 14 residues long. Germline V gives CDR1 MGHDK, CDR2 SYGVNS. The CDR3 reads CASSPSWRRTEAFF. CDR3 coding DNA: TGTGCCAGCAGTCCCAGTTGGAGGCGCACTGAAGCTTTCTTT.

The chain couples TRBV5-6 to TRBJ1-6; D remains ambiguous. Trimming pared 4 bases from V and 6 bases from J, leaving 11 bases between. The germline V gene has CDR1 SGHDT and CDR2 YYEEEE. The CDR3 spans 14 residues. The CDR3, as DNA: TGTGCCAGCAGCGGAGGAGATCCTAATTCACCCCTCCACTTT. Translation: CASSGGDPNSPLHF.

The V gene is TRBV7-2, the J gene TRBJ2-3; unclear D gene. The CDR3 loop spans 15 amino acids. Trimming took 2 bases from V and 0 from J, leaving 9 bases between them. In germline, CDR1 is SGHTA, CDR2 FQGNSA. DNA of the CDR3: TGTGCCAGCAGCTTACAATCCGGGAGCACAGATACGCAGTATTTT. Its translation: CASSLQSGSTDTQYF.

The chain is built from TRBV30 and TRBJ2-1; maybe TRBD2 (5 bases). The CDR3 has 15 residues. Germline CDR1 reads GTSNPN; CDR2 reads SVGIG (reference sequence). V gave up 0 bases and J gave up 6 bases, with 15 bases separating them. In nucleotides, the CDR3 is TGTGCCTGGAGTGTAAGGTTTCGGGGAACCAATGAGCAGTTCTTC. This codes for CAWSVRFRGTNEQFF.

The chain uses TRBV24-1 and TRBJ2-3; D is unclear. From germline, CDR1 is KGHDR and CDR2 SFDVKD. V was trimmed by 9 bases and J by 2 bases, leaving 14 bases between them. The CDR3 spans 14 residues. The CDR3 DNA sequence: TGTGCCACCGGGCTTGGCTCGTTCACAGATACGCAGTATTTT. Its translation: CATGLGSFTDTQYF.

The gene calls are TRBV27 and TRBJ2-5; D gene ambiguous. Germline-derived CDR1 and CDR2 are MNHEY and SMNVEV (reference sequence). Trimming took off 8 bases at V and 2 bases at J, with 36 bases between the two ends. The CDR3 is 21 amino acids. The chain's CDR3 is CASPQVGRFRPYKSLQETQYF. CDR3 DNA sequence: TGTGCCAGCCCCCAGGTTGGCCGGTTCAGGCCTTACAAGAGCCTACAAGAGACCCAGTACTTC.

V gene TRBV9 combines with J gene TRBJ2-7, with 12 bases identical to TRBD1. J gave up 2 bases and V 3 bases, and 3 bases lay outside the gene matches. CDR1 is SGDLS and CDR2 is YYNGEE in the germline V gene. This CDR3 is 15 amino acids long. CDR3 sequence reads: CASSAWDRGPYEQYF. CDR3 DNA sequence: TGTGCCAGCAGCGCCTGGGACAGGGGGCCCTACGAGCAGTACTTC. The variable domain in full, completed from reference TRBV9 and TRBJ2-7, reads DSGVTQTPKHLITATGQRVTLRCSPRSGDLSVYWYQQSLDQGLQFLIQYYNGEERAKGNILERFSAQQFPDLHSELNLSSLELGDSALYFCASSAWDRGPYEQYFGPGTRLTVT.

The chain employs TRBV5-6 and TRBJ2-5; a weak D match, TRBD2 (5 bases). The CDR3 contains 15 residues. With 2 bases removed from V and 6 bases from J, the gap between germline ends came to 17 bases. Germline CDR1 SGHDT, CDR2 YYEEEE. In DNA form, the CDR3 reads TGTGCCAGCAGCTTAAATGGTGAGGGTGGGAAGACCCAGTACTTC. It translates to CASSLNGEGGKTQYF.

This clone was seen just once. V usage is TRBV7-8 and J usage is TRBJ2-1; TRBD2 aligns across 7 bases. Unmatched junction bases numbered 15, after V lost 5 bases and J lost 11 bases. Germline lookup yields CDR1 SGHVS and CDR2 FQNEAQ. The CDR3 has 15 amino acids. CDR3: CASSLTGTNSNKQFF. CDR3 DNA: TGTGCCAGCAGCCTAACCGGGACTAATAGCAACAAGCAGTTCTTC.